The 6 T cell receptor beta chains in this list originate from one sample, sequenced in a study of OX40 agonist ivuxolimab in advanced cancers. Clones were read by immunoSEQ multiplex PCR, and TCRdb kept only the in-frame ones, dropping some. Of 74,000 or so clones in the sample, roughly 91% are singletons; the top ten hold about 0.32%. The material was CD4+ or CD8+ T cells sorted from blood, obtained in a trial of the OX40 agonist ivuxolimab. These receptors all come from an adult with an advanced solid tumor such as melanoma, head and neck, liver or kidney cancer.

The rearrangement links TRBV6-5 to TRBJ2-7; 7 bases map to TRBD2. This CDR3 has 15 residues. Germline values: CDR1 MNHEY, CDR2 SVGAGI. The junction had 15 bases not matched to a gene; V was cut back by 8 bases and J by 5 bases. CDR3 in amino acids: CASASTLGTTNEQYF. CDR3 in DNA: TGTGCCAGCGCGTCTACGTTGGGGACTACCAACGAGCAGTACTTC.

V and J are TRBV6-6 and TRBJ2-7; D call uncertain. With 6 bases removed from V and 1 base from J, the gap between germline ends came to 10 bases. Looked up from germline, CDR1 is MNHNY and CDR2 is SVGAGI (reference sequence). This CDR3 has 13 amino acids. CDR3: CASSLGRSYEQYF. CDR3 nucleotides: TGTGCCAGCAGCCTCGGACGGTCCTACGAGCAGTACTTC.

This sequence joins TRBV7-2 and TRBJ1-1; D perhaps matches TRBD1 (5 bases). CDR3 size: 12 residues. Germline V gene lookup returns CDR1 SGHTA and CDR2 FQGNSA. Deletions cut 3 bases from V and 7 bases from J, with 9 bases between. This chain's CDR3 is CASSFFGGEAFF. The CDR3 DNA reads TGTGCCAGCAGCTTCTTTGGGGGTGAAGCTTTCTTT.

The genes are TRBV5-1 and TRBJ2-7; 8 nucleotides line up with TRBD2. The V and J ends lost 6 bases and 4 bases, in that order; junction bases with no gene match: 6. In germline, CDR1 is SGHRS, CDR2 YFSETQ. This CDR3 comprises 13 residues. CDR3 residues: CASTTSGSYEQYF. CDR3 nucleotide sequence: TGCGCCAGCACCACCAGCGGGAGTTACGAGCAGTACTTC.

CDR3 DNA sequence: TGTGCCAGCAGTTACTCGTACCCGGACTCCTACGAGCAGTACTTC. This codes for CASSYSYPDSYEQYF. The chain combines TRBV6-5 with TRBJ2-7, with D uncertain. Germline V gene data show CDR1 as MNHEY and CDR2 as SVGAGI. Trimming took 0 bases from V and 0 from J, leaving 9 bases between them. The CDR3 loop spans 15 amino acids.

The V and J genes are TRBV18 and TRBJ2-3, with 9 bases identical to TRBD2. This CDR3 is built from 16 residues. V shed 1 base and J 0 bases; nucleotides not matched to a gene: 2. Germline V gene lookup returns CDR1 KGHSH and CDR2 LQKENI. The CDR3 reads CASSPLTSGSTDTQYF. The CDR3 DNA reads TGTGCCAGCTCACCACTGACTAGCGGAAGCACAGATACGCAGTATTTT.